This T cell receptor (beta chain) was obtained from a study of blood T cell repertoires in COVID-19. Method: immunoSEQ multiplex PCR; TCRdb's copy keeps in-frame clones and lacks some. This sample has 25,000 to 35,000 clones, with 65% to 90% found just once. The CDR3 runs 14 residues. The V gene's germline CDR1 is SGHNT and CDR2 YYREEE (reference sequence). V trimming: 10 bases; J trimming: 1 base; junction bases outside the gene matches: 8. This TCR derives from a man aged 80 or over with active COVID-19. The chain joins TRBV5-4 to TRBJ2-3, with 8 nucleotides matching TRBD2. The sequencing sample was made of peripheral blood. The CDR3 reads CAARGAGGTDTQYF. CDR3 DNA sequence: TGTGCCGCCCGGGGAGCGGGGGGCACAGATACGCAGTATTTT. Supplemented by reference TRBV5-4 and TRBJ2-3, the full variable domain reads ETGVTQSPTHLIKTRGQQVTLRCSSQSGHNTVSWYQQALGQGPQFIFQYYREEENGRGNFPPRFSGLQFPNYSSELNVNALELDDSALYLCAARGAGGTDTQYFGPGTRLTVL.